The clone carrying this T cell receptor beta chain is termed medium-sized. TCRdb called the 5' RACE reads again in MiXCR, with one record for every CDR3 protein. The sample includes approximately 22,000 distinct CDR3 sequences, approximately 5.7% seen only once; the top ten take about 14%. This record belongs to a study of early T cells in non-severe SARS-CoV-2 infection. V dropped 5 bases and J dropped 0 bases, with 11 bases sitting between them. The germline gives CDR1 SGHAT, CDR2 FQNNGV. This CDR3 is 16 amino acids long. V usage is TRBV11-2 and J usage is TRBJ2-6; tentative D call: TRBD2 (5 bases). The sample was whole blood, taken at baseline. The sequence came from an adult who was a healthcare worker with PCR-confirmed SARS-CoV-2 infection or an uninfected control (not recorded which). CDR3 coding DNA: TGTGCCAGCAGCAAATACGGGGACTCTGGGGCCAACGTCCTGACTTTC. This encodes CASSKYGDSGANVLTF.